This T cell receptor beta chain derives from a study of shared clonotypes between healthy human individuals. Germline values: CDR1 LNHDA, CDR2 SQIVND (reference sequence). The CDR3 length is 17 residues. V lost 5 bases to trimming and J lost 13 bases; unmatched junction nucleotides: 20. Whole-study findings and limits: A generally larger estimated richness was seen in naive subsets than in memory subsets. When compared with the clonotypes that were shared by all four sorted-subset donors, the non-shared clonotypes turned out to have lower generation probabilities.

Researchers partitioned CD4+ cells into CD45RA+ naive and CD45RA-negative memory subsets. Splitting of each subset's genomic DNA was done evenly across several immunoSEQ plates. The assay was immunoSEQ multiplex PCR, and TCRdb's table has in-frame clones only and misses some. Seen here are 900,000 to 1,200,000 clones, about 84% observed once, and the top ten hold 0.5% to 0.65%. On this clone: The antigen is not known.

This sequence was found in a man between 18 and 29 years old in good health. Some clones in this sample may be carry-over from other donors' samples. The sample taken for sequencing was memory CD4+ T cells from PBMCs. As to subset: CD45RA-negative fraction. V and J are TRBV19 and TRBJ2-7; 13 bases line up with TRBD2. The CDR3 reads CASSSLIPGTSGMSYYF. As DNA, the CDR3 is TGTGCCAGTAGTTCCTTAATCCCCGGGACTAGCGGGATGAGCTATTACTTC.